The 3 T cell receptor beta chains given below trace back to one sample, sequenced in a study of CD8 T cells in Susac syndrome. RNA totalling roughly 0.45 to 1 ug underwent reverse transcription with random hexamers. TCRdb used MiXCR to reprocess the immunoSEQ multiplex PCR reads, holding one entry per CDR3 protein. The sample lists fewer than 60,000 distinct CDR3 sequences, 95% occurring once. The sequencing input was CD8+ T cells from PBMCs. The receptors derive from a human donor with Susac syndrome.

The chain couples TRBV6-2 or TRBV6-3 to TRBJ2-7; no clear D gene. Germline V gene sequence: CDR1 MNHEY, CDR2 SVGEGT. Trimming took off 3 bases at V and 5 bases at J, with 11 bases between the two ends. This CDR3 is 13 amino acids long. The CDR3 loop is CASSYSQDHEQYF. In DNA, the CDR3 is TGTGCCAGCAGTTATAGCCAGGACCACGAGCAGTACTTC.

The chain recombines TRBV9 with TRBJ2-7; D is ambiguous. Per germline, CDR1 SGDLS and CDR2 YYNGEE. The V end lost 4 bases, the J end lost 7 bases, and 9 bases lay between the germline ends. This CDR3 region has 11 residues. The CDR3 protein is CASSTGPEQYF. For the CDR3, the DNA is TGTGCCAGCAGCACCGGACCAGAGCAGTACTTC.

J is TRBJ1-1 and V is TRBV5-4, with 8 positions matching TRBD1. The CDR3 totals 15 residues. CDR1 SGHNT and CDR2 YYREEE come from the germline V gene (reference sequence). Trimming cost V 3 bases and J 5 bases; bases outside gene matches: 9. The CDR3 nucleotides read TGTGCCAGCAGCTCTTCAGGGGGCTGGGGGACTGAAGCTTTCTTT. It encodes CASSSSGGWGTEAFF.